This T cell receptor beta chain was recorded in a study of T cell repertoires in cytomegalovirus infection. The wider study: It can be stated that public TCR beta signatures indicated CMV infection as well as a matching HLA type. Study conclusions and caveats: Dominant in the ex vivo response were TCR beta clonotypes restricted by HLA-C and specific for CMV. The study identified carriers of CMV plus the relevant HLA from cumulative public TCR beta family frequency.

CDR1 is MNHEY and CDR2 is SMNVEV in the germline V gene (reference sequence). V lost 7 bases to trimming and J lost 5 bases, with 14 bases between them. This CDR3 has 13 residues. TCRdb called the reads again in MiXCR, with one record for every CDR3 protein. Of 160,000 or so distinct CDR3 sequences detected, less than 25% appear once; the ten largest clones hold around a quarter. This clonotype occurred once. Antigen: not known. V usage is TRBV27 and J usage is TRBJ1-1, with D hard to call. This clonotype was sampled from a human donor in good health (CMV status not recorded). Some clones in this sample may be carry-over from other donors' samples. The material sequenced was CD8+ T cells from cultured PBMCs, taken from culture after CMV antigen stimulation. CDR3 nucleotides: TGTGCCAGCATCCCGGACGGCGGGACTGAAGCTTTCTTT. As protein: CASIPDGGTEAFF.